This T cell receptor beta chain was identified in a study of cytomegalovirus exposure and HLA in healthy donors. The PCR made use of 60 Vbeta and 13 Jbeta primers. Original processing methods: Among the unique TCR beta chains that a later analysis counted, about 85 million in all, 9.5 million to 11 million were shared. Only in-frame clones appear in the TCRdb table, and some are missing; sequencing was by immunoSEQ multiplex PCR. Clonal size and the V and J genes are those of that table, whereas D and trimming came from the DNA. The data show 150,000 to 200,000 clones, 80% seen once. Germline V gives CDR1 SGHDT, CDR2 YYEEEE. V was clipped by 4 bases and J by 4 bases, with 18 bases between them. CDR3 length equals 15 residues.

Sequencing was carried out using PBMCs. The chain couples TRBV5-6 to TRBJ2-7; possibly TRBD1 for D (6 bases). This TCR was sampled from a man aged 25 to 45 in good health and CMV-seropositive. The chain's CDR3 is CASSPGLGHSYEQYF. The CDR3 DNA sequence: TGTGCCAGCAGCCCGGGCTTGGGACACTCGTACGAGCAGTACTTC.